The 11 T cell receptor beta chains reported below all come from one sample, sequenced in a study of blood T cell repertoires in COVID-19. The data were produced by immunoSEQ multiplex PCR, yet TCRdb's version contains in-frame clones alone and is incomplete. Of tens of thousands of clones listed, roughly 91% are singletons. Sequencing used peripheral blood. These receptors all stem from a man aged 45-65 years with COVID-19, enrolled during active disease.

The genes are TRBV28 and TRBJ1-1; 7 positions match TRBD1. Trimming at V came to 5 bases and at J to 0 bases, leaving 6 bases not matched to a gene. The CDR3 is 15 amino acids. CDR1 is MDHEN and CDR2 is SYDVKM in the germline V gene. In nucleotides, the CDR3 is TGTGCCAGCAGTCCAACCACAGGGGTGAACACTGAAGCTTTCTTT. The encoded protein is CASSPTTGVNTEAFF.

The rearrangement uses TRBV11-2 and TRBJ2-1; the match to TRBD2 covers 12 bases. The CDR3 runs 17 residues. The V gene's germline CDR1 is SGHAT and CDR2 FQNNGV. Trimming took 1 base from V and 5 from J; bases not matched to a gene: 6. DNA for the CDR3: TGTGCCAGCAGCTTAGTTCCGACTAGCGGGAGCCACAATGAGCAGTTCTTC. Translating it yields CASSLVPTSGSHNEQFF.

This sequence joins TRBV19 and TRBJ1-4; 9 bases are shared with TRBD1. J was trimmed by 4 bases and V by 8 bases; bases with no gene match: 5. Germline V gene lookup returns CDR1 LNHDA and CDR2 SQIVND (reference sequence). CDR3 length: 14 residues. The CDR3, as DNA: TGTGCCAGTCAAAAGGACAGGGGTAATGAAAAACTGTTTTTT. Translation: CASQKDRGNEKLFF.

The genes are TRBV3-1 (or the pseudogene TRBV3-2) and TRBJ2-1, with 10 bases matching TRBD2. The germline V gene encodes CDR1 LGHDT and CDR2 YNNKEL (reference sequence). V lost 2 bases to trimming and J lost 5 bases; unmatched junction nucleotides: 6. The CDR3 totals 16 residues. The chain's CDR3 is CASSQPFSGRNNEQFF. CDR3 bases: TGTGCCAGCAGCCAACCCTTTAGCGGGAGGAACAATGAGCAGTTCTTC.

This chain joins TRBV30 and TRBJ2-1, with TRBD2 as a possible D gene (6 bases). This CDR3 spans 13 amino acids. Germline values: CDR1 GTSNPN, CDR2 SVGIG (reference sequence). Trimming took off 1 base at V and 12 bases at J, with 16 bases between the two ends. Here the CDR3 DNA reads TGTGCCTGGAGTGCAACCCTAGCGCGCGGGCAGTTCTTC. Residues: CAWSATLARGQFF. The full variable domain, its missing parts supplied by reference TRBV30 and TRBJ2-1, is SQTIHQWPATLVQPVGSPLSLECTVEGTSNPNLYWYRQAAGRGLQLLFYSVGIGQISSEVPQNLSASRPQDRQFILSSKKLLLSDSGFYLCAWSATLARGQFFGPGTRLTVL.

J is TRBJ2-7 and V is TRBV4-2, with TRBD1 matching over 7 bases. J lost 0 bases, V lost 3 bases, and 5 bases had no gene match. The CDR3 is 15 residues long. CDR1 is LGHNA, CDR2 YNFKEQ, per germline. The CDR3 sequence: CASSQGTDASYEQYF. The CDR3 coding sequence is TGTGCCAGCAGCCAGGGGACAGACGCCTCCTACGAGCAGTACTTC.

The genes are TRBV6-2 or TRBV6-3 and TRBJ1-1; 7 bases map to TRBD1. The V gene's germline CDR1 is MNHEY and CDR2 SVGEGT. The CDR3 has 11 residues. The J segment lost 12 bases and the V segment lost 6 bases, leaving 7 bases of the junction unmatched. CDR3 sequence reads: CASSLGGRSFF. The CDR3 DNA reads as TGTGCCAGCAGCTTAGGGGGCAGGTCTTTCTTT.

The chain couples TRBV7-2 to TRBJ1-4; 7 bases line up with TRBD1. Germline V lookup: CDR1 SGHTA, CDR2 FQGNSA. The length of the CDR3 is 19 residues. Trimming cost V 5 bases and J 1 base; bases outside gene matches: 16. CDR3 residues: CASSMGGLGGGRTNEKLFF. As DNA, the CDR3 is TGTGCCAGCAGCATGGGGGGATTAGGAGGGGGCCGAACTAATGAAAAACTGTTTTTT.

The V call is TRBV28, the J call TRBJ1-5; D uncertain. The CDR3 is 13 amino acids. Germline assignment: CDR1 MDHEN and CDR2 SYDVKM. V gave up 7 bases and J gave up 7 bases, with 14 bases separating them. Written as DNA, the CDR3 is TGTGCCAGCAAAATTGGAGGGAAGCAGCCCCAGCATTTT. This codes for CASKIGGKQPQHF.

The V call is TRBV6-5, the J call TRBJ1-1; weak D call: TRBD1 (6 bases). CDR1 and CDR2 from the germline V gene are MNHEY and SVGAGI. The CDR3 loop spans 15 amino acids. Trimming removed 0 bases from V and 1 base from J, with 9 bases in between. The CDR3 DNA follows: TGTGCCAGCAGTTACTCTCAGGGGAGGAACACTGAAGCTTTCTTT. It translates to CASSYSQGRNTEAFF.

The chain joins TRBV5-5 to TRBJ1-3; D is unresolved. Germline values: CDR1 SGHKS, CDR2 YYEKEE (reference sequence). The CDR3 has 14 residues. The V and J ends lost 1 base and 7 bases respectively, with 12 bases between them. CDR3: CASSLWHSGNTIYF. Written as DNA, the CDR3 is TGTGCCAGCAGCTTGTGGCACAGTGGGAACACCATATATTTT. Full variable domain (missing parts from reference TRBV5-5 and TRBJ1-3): DAGVTQSPTHLIKTRGQQVTLRCSPISGHKSVSWYQQVLGQGPQFIFQYYEKEERGRGNFPDRFSARQFPNYSSELNVNALLLGDSALYLCASSLWHSGNTIYFGEGSWLTVV.